A single sample is the source of the 5 T cell receptor beta chains below, sequenced in a study of graft-versus-host responses after intestinal transplantation. Graft tissue was processed to release intraepithelial and lamina propria lymphocytes. Repertoires were generated with immunoSEQ multiplex PCR, while TCRdb's copy carries only in-frame clones and drops some. Of around 35,000 clones listed, 87% are singletons. The starting material was ileum tissue, obtained about 28 weeks after intestinal transplant. The receptors were sampled from a human patient who received an intestinal transplant, so some T cells may come from the graft donor.

CDR3 DNA sequence: TGTGCCAGCAGCACAGGGGGCGCGAGCAATCAGCCCCAGCATTTT. Protein product: CASSTGGASNQPQHF. The rearrangement joins TRBV2 to TRBJ1-5; 9 nucleotides line up with TRBD1. This CDR3 spans 15 amino acids. V shed 6 bases, J shed 1 base, and the junction held 4 bases outside the gene matches. Per the germline V gene, CDR1 is SNHLY and CDR2 is FYNNEI. The variable domain in full, completed from reference TRBV2 and TRBJ1-5, reads EPEVTQTPSHQVTQMGQEVILRCVPISNHLYFYWYRQILGQKVEFLVSFYNNEISEKSEIFDDQFSVERPDGSNFTLKIRSTKLEDSAMYFCASSTGGASNQPQHFGDGTRLSIL.

The chain is built from TRBV7-9 and TRBJ2-1; TRBD2 might be the D (6 bases). The CDR3 contains 18 residues. V lost 0 bases, J lost 0 bases, and 15 bases lay in between. CDR1 is SEHNR, CDR2 FQNEAQ, per germline (reference sequence). The CDR3 DNA follows: TGTGCCAGCAGCTTAGCGCTACTAGCCGTGAGCTCCTACAATGAGCAGTTCTTC. Translation gives CASSLALLAVSSYNEQFF.

The chain employs TRBV2 and TRBJ1-4; perhaps TRBD1 as D (5 bases). Trimming pared 8 bases from V and 4 bases from J, leaving 17 bases between. The germline CDR1 and CDR2 sequences are SNHLY and FYNNEI. The CDR3 has 15 residues. CDR3 bases: TGTGCCAGCCTATACACCGGGGGGAGTAATGAAAAACTGTTTTTT. Amino acid sequence: CASLYTGGSNEKLFF.

V gene TRBV19 combines with J gene TRBJ1-2, with D perhaps TRBD1 (5 bases). The CDR3 runs to 13 residues. Trimming shortened V by 3 bases and J by 5 bases, and 10 bases separated the two germline ends. Per the germline V gene, CDR1 is LNHDA and CDR2 is SQIVND (reference sequence). The CDR3: CASSITGFYGYTF. Written as DNA, the CDR3 is TGTGCCAGTAGTATTACAGGTTTTTATGGCTACACCTTC.

This clone has only a few counts. The CDR3 region is CASSYLGTANGEQYF. The CDR3 DNA is TGTGCCAGCAGTTACCTGGGGACCGCCAACGGAGAGCAGTACTTC. The chain recombines TRBV6-5 with TRBJ2-7; D may correspond to TRBD1 or TRBD2 (5 bases each). V lost 2 bases and J 7 bases, leaving 18 bases between the germline ends. This CDR3 contains 15 residues. Germline V gene lookup returns CDR1 MNHEY and CDR2 SVGAGI.